This T cell receptor (beta chain) derives from a study of a mutant IDH1 vaccine in newly diagnosed glioma. Study details: Patients under treatment included about 60% males and about 38% females and had a mean age of approximately 40 years. Findings of the study overall: Of all patients, approximately 93% showed vaccine-induced immune responses.

Turning to this clone: Its antigen is as yet unknown.

As for time point: week 47, end of study. Each vaccine dose was 300 ug of mutant IDH1 20-mer peptide, with topical imiquimod. Generated by immunoSEQ multiplex PCR, the TCRdb table keeps only in-frame clones and is missing some. The sample shows more than 30,000 clones, about nine tenths of them seen only once. The ends were cut back, 1 base at V and 5 bases at J, with 9 bases in the middle. The CDR3 is made up of 14 amino acids. CDR1 and CDR2 from the germline V gene are MGHDK and SYGVNS. The rearrangement links TRBV25-1 to TRBJ1-5, with D perhaps matching TRBD1 (5 bases). Sequencing used PBMCs, obtained from a glioma patient whose treatment included an IDH1 peptide vaccine. This clonotype was obtained from a man aged 40-55 years with glioma. The chain's CDR3 is CASSESGTDQPQHF. In nucleotides, the CDR3 is TGTGCCAGCAGTGAATCCGGGACGGATCAGCCCCAGCATTTT.